The sequence of this T cell receptor (beta chain) was determined in a study of beta chain features in type 1 diabetes. The whole isolated RNA underwent reverse transcription, so sequencing captured expressed TCRB transcripts. Sequencing was performed with immunoSEQ multiplex PCR; in TCRdb, only in-frame clones are kept and a portion is missing. The sample contains 600,000 or so clones, over 12% of which appear only once. CD4+ cells of the naive, central memory, regulatory and stem cell-like memory types were sorted via CD45RO/CCR7/CD25/CD127/CD95/CD27. This clone was picked up a small number of times. The antigen is not known. Notes on the study in general: For Type 1 diabetes patients, all four CD4+ subsets carried TCRB CDR3s that were moderately but significantly shorter.

Germline V gene data show CDR1 as KGHSH and CDR2 as LQKENI. CDR3 length equals 13 residues. V was clipped by 2 bases and J by 5 bases; unmatched bases: 2. The V gene is TRBV18, the J gene TRBJ2-7; 8 bases are a match to TRBD1. The sequenced sample was naive CD4+ T cells from blood. The receptor's source is a man aged 18 to 29 with type 1 diabetes. The CDR3: CASSPAGGHEQYF. CDR3 sequence (DNA): TGTGCCAGCTCACCAGCAGGGGGCCACGAGCAGTACTTC.